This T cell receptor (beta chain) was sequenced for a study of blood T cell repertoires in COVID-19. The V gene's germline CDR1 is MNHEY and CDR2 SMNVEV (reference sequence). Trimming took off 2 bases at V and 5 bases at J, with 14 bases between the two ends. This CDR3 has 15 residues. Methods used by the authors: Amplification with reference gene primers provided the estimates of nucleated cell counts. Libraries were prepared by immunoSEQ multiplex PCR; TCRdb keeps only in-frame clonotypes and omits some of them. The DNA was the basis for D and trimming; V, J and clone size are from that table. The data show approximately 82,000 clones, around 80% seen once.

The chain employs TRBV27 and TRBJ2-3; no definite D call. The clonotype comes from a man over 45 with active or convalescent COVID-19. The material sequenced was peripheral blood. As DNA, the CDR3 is TGTGCCAGCAGTTTAAGGTCCTCAGGCATAGATACGCAGTATTTT. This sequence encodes CASSLRSSGIDTQYF.